The rows below give T cell receptor beta chains drawn from one sample of a study of T-cell reconstitution after alpha-beta-depleted transplantation in children. TCRdb redid the calling of the PCR reads with MiXCR, one entry per CDR3 protein. The sample comprises fewer than 700,000 distinct CDR3 sequences, roughly 13% of which are singletons, and 2.2% rests with the top ten. The sample consisted of PBMCs, mostly from graft donor cells, taken 360 days after TCRalphabeta/CD19-depleted stem cell transplant. The receptors shown here come from a male patient younger than 18 who had a stem cell transplant for acute myeloid leukemia, so the T cells may come from the graft donor. Each CDR3 is given without its conserved first and last residue.

j_call,cdr3_length,v_call,cdr3_aa
TRBJ2-1,12,TRBV12-3/TRBV12-4,ASSLGTKYNEQF
TRBJ2-3,13,TRBV11-2,ASSLERAHTDTQY
TRBJ1-2,11,TRBV30,AWSIWGALGYT
TRBJ2-3,14,TRBV11-2,ASSLRRQVDTDTQY
TRBJ1-1,10,TRBV2,ASKQSSTEAF
TRBJ2-5,13,TRBV2,ASSEARGNQETQY
TRBJ2-1,13,TRBV25-1,ASSDPARPYNEQF
TRBJ1-1,11,TRBV7-7,ASSLMVDTEAF
TRBJ2-2,14,TRBV5-1,ASSTLAGGRTGELF
TRBJ2-1,13,TRBV4-3,ASSQESLFYNEQF
TRBJ1-4,13,TRBV5-1,ASSPSGTGNEKLF
TRBJ2-7,13,TRBV28,ASSSVGAVLYEQY
TRBJ2-7,13,TRBV12-3/TRBV12-4,ASSPRQGSYYEQY
TRBJ2-7,13,TRBV7-2,ASSFSVGQGNEQY